The clone carrying this TCR beta chain was counted ten times or more. This sample was included in a study of T cells in Graves' hyperthyroidism and ophthalmopathy. Trimming took 1 base from V and 5 from J, leaving 20 bases between them. This CDR3 has 17 amino acids. Germline CDR1 ENHRY, CDR2 SYGVKD. Amplified regions were TCR beta CDR3 sequences from RNA transcripts. The HTBI primer set served for first-round RT-PCR of the TCR CDR3. From the multiplex PCR reads, TCRdb called clonotypes with MiXCR, one entry per CDR3 protein. This sample has 500,000 to 600,000 distinct CDR3 sequences; around 46% occur once, and the top ten carry more than 7.5%.

The chain is built from TRBV10-3 and TRBJ2-5; D is uncertain. Sequenced sample: peripheral blood or thyroid tissue (not recorded which). The source is a woman in her late teens or twenties with Graves' hyperthyroidism. CDR3 nucleotides: TGTGCCATCAGTGAGTTGGAAAAACAGTGGGATCGGGAGACCCAGTACTTC. Translated, it gives CAISELEKQWDRETQYF.